The 18 T cell receptor beta chains presented below share a single source sample, sequenced in a study of shared clonotypes between healthy human individuals (dated by TCRdb to 2018 to 2021). Libraries were prepared through the immunoSEQ multiplex PCR assay. What TCRdb holds here is the immuneACCESS table cut down to in-frame rearrangements. Part of the clones is not present; checked against another copy, under half of the missing clones reflect an unresolved V gene, and the others are unexplained. Within this sample are roughly 2.5 million clones, with around 94% of them counted one time only. The ten largest clones take up over 0.12% of the sample. The sequencing sample was made of naive CD4+ T cells sorted from blood. Explained via the paper, the cell subset or site label denotes: CD45RA+ positively selected. These receptors all stem from a man aged 18 to 30 in good health.

The chain joins TRBV5-1 to TRBJ2-1; D perhaps matches TRBD2 (5 bases). Trimming pared 5 bases from V and 0 bases from J, leaving 12 bases between. Germline V gives CDR1 SGHRS, CDR2 YFSETQ. This CDR3 spans 15 amino acids. The DNA of the CDR3 is TGCGCCAGCAGGCTACTAGGGATCTCCTACAATGAGCAGTTCTTC. Its translation: CASRLLGISYNEQFF.

The V and J genes are TRBV6-5 and TRBJ1-3, with D unresolved. Deletions cut 2 bases from V and 4 bases from J, with 9 bases between. CDR1 and CDR2 (germline): MNHEY, SVGAGI. The CDR3 spans 14 residues. CDR3 DNA: TGTGCCAGCAGTTACCCGGACTCGGGAAACACCATATATTTT. Protein: CASSYPDSGNTIYF.

Details on this clone: The identical CDR3 is also encoded by other nucleotide sequences in the sample. The chain recombines TRBV28 with TRBJ1-5; a weak D match, TRBD1 (6 bases). This CDR3 has 14 residues. V lost 6 bases and J lost 0, with 9 bases in between. Per germline, CDR1 MDHEN and CDR2 SYDVKM. CDR3 loop: CASRDSYSNQPQHF. For the CDR3, the DNA is TGTGCCAGCAGGGACAGCTATAGCAATCAGCCCCAGCATTTT.

The V gene is TRBV5-5, the J gene TRBJ1-1; tentative D call: TRBD1 (5 bases). This CDR3 is 14 amino acids long. V dropped 1 base and J dropped 3 bases, with 10 bases sitting between them. Per the germline V gene, CDR1 is SGHKS and CDR2 is YYEKEE (reference sequence). DNA for the CDR3: TGTGCCAGCAGCTTGATCTTAGGGGACACTGAAGCTTTCTTT. Amino acids: CASSLILGDTEAFF.

This chain joins TRBV5-6 and TRBJ2-7; D gene unclear. Germline CDR1 SGHDT, CDR2 YYEEEE. Trimming removed 4 bases from V and 6 bases from J, with 8 bases in between. CDR3 length equals 11 residues. CDR3 sequence (DNA): TGTGCCAGCAGCGAAGGGTTCGAGCAGTACTTC. Protein sequence: CASSEGFEQYF.

The J gene is TRBJ2-1, the V gene TRBV25-1, with D hard to call. The V and J ends lost 5 bases and 0 bases respectively, with 14 bases between them. The CDR3 totals 16 residues. Germline V gene lookup returns CDR1 MGHDK and CDR2 SYGVNS. CDR3 amino acids: CASSSQLTASYNEQFF. As DNA, the CDR3 is TGTGCCAGCAGTTCCCAACTGACGGCCTCCTACAATGAGCAGTTCTTC.

This chain connects TRBV21-1 to TRBJ2-7; the D call of TRBD2 is as the table states it, not checked on the DNA. TRBV21-1 is classified as a pseudogene. The CDR3 has 17 amino acids. The CDR3, as DNA: TGTGCCAGCAGCCCTAAGGGACTAGCGGTAATGAGTCACGAGCAGTACTTC. Residues: CASSPKGLAVMSHEQYF.

This chain uses TRBV30 with TRBJ1-1; the D is unclear. Germline V gene sequence: CDR1 GTSNPN, CDR2 SVGIG (reference sequence). V shed 2 bases and J shed 1 base, with 11 bases lying between them. The CDR3 has 14 residues. DNA for the CDR3: TGTGCCTGGAGTACGGCCCATGGGAACACTGAAGCTTTCTTT. Its protein is CAWSTAHGNTEAFF.

The genes are TRBV6-5 and TRBJ2-1; 7 nucleotides agree with TRBD2. The CDR3 is made up of 12 amino acids. Trimming at V came to 6 bases and at J to 9 bases, leaving 5 bases not matched to a gene. Germline V gives CDR1 MNHEY, CDR2 SVGAGI. In DNA form, the CDR3 reads TGTGCCAGCAGCCGGGAGCGGGGTGAGCAGTTCTTC. It yields the protein CASSRERGEQFF.

J is TRBJ2-1 and V is TRBV5-1, with 10 nucleotides matching TRBD1. Losses at the gene ends were 0 bases for V and 8 bases for J; bases not matched to a gene: 5. The V gene's germline CDR1 is SGHRS and CDR2 YFSETQ. The CDR3 runs to 15 residues. The DNA for the CDR3 is TGCGCCAGCAGCTTGGGACAGGGGGCCGGCGATGAGCAGTTCTTC. Protein product: CASSLGQGAGDEQFF.

CDR3 coding DNA: TGTGCCAGCAGGGTGGACCTCTCTCAAGAGACCCAGTACTTC. Translated, it gives CASRVDLSQETQYF. The rearrangement uses TRBV6-1 and TRBJ2-5, with D uncertain. The CDR3 covers 14 residues. Germline V gives CDR1 MNHNS, CDR2 SASEGT. V was pared by 6 bases and J by 2 bases, with 13 bases between.

The chain links TRBV29-1 to TRBJ1-1; tentative D call: TRBD1 (5 bases). The CDR3 length is 14 residues. Germline loops: CDR1 SQVTM, CDR2 ANQGSEA. Trimming took 4 bases from V and 4 from J, leaving 16 bases between them. DNA of the CDR3: TGCAGCGTTGCGAATCCGGCAGGGAGCACTGAAGCTTTCTTT. Translation gives CSVANPAGSTEAFF.

The rearrangement joins TRBV19 to TRBJ2-3; 11 bases map to TRBD2. Germline CDR1 and CDR2: LNHDA and SQIVND (reference sequence). Germline trimming cut 2 bases from V and 0 bases from J; bases unmatched to any gene: 7. The CDR3 extends over 18 amino acids. The CDR3 sequence is CASSIQTSGGTSTDTQYF. The CDR3 region has the DNA TGTGCCAGTAGTATACAAACTAGCGGGGGAACTAGCACAGATACGCAGTATTTT.

The chain is built from TRBV6-1 and TRBJ2-3, with 10 bases that match TRBD2. Trimming cost V 6 bases and J 1 base; bases outside gene matches: 4. Germline V lookup: CDR1 MNHNS, CDR2 SASEGT. This CDR3 contains 15 residues. CDR3 sequence: CASRLAGLGTDTQYF. CDR3 coding DNA: TGTGCCAGCAGACTAGCGGGACTGGGCACAGATACGCAGTATTTT.

This sequence joins TRBV5-1 and TRBJ2-7, with a weak D call TRBD2 (5 bases). This CDR3 is built from 12 residues. Trimming removed 3 bases at V and 3 bases at J, with 7 bases between. Per the germline V gene, CDR1 is SGHRS and CDR2 is YFSETQ. CDR3 region: CASSSGDYEQYF. CDR3 nucleotide sequence: TGCGCCAGCAGCTCCGGGGACTACGAGCAGTACTTC.

This chain joins TRBV5-1 and TRBJ1-6; the match to TRBD1 covers 7 bases. The germline V gene encodes CDR1 SGHRS and CDR2 YFSETQ. V was clipped by 4 bases and J by 8 bases; unmatched bases: 9. CDR3 length: 15 residues. Here the CDR3 reads CASSLTGTDDSPLHF. CDR3 DNA: TGCGCCAGCAGCCTCACCGGGACAGATGATTCACCCCTCCACTTT.

The chain has TRBV6-1 and TRBJ1-3, with a possible D match to TRBD1 (6 bases). Germline V gives CDR1 MNHNS, CDR2 SASEGT. Trimming shortened V by 3 bases and J by 0 bases, and 9 bases separated the two germline ends. The CDR3 has 15 amino acids. In DNA, the CDR3 is TGTGCCAGCAGTGAGGACAGTCGCTCTGGAAACACCATATATTTT. Protein product: CASSEDSRSGNTIYF.

V and J are TRBV11-3 and TRBJ2-5; D uncertain. This CDR3 has 12 amino acids. Germline V gives CDR1 SGHNT, CDR2 YENEEA. V gave up 5 bases and J gave up 3 bases, with 7 bases separating them. In nucleotides, the CDR3 is TGTGCCAGCAGCAGAGGAGAAGAGACCCAGTACTTC. Its translation: CASSRGEETQYF.